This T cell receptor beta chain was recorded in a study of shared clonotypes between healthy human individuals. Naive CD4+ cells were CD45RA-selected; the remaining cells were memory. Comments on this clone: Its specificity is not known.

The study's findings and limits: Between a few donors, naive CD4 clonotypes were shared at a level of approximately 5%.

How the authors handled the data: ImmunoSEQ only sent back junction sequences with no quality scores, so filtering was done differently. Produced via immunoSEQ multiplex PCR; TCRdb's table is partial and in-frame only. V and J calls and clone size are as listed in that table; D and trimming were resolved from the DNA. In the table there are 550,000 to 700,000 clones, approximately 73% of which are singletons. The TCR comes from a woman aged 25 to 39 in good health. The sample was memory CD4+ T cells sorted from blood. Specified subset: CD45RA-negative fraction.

The CDR3 sequence: CAWSRLAGGYEQFF. CDR3 in DNA: TGTGCCTGGAGTAGGTTAGCGGGAGGGTATGAGCAGTTCTTC. V gene TRBV30 combines with J gene TRBJ2-1, with TRBD2 matching over 11 bases. The germline V gene has CDR1 GTSNPN and CDR2 SVGIG (reference sequence). Unmatched junction bases numbered 5, after V lost 2 bases and J lost 8 bases. This CDR3 contains 14 residues.